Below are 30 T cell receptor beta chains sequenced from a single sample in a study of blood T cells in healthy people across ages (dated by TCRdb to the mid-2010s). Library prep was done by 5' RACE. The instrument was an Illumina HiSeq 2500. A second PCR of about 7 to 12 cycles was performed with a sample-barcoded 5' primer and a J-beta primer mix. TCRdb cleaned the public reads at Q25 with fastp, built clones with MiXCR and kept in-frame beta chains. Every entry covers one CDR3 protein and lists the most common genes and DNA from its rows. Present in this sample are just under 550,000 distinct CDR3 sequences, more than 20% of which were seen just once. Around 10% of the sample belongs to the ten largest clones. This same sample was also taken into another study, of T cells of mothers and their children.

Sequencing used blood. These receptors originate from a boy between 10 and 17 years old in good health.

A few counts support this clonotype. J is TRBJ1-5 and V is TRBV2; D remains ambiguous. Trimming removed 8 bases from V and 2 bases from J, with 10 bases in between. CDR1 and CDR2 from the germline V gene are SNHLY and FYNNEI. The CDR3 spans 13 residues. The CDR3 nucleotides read TGTGCCAGCTCATCTCGTCGCAATCAGCCCCAGCATTTT. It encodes CASSSRRNQPQHF. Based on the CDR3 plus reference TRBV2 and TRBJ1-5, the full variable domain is EPEVTQTPSHQVTQMGQEVILRCVPISNHLYFYWYRQILGQKVEFLVSFYNNEISEKSEIFDDQFSVERPDGSNFTLKIRSTKLEDSAMYFCASSSRRNQPQHFGDGTRLSIL.

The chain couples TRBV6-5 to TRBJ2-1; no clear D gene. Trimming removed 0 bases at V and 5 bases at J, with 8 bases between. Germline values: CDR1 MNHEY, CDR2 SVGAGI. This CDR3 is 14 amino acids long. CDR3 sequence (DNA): TGTGCCAGCAGTTACTCGTCAAGAAACAATGAGCAGTTCTTC. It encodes CASSYSSRNNEQFF.

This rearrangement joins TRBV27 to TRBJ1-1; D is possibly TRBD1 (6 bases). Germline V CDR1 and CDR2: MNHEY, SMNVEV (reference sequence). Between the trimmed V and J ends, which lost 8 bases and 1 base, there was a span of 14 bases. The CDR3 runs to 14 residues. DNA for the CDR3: TGTGCCAGCGGCCTTGAGGGGGGGAACACTGAAGCTTTCTTT. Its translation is CASGLEGGNTEAFF.

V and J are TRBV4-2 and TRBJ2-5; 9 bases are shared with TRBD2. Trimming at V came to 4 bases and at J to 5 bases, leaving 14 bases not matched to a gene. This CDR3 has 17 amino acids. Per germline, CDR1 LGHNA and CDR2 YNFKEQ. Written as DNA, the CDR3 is TGTGCCAGCAGCCTTGGCGGGGATAGCGGGGGTCAGGAGACCCAGTACTTC. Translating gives CASSLGGDSGGQETQYF.

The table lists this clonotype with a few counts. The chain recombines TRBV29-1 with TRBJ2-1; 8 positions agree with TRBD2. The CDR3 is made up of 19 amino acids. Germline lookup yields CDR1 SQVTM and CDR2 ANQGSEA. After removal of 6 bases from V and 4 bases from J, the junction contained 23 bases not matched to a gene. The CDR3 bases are TGCAGCGTCAATCCGGTTTATTCTTCGGGGGGGGGCAATTACAATGAGCAGTTCTTC. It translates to CSVNPVYSSGGGNYNEQFF.

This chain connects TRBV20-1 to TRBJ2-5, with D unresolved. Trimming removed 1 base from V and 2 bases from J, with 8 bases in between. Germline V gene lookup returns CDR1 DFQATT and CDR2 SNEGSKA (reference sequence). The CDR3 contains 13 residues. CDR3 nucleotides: TGCAGTGCTAGAGTTGCCCTACAAGAGACCCAGTACTTC. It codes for CSARVALQETQYF.

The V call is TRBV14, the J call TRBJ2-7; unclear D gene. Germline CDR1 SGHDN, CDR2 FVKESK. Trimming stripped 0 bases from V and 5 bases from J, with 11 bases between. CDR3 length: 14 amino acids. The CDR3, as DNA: TGTGCCAGCAGCCAAGAGTCATTTAGCAACGAGCAGTACTTC. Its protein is CASSQESFSNEQYF.

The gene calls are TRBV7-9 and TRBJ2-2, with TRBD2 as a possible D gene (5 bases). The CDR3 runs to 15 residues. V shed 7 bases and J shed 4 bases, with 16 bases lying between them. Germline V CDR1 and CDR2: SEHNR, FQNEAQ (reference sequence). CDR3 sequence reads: CASNRGLDSTGELFF. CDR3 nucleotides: TGTGCCAGCAACCGAGGTTTGGACTCCACCGGGGAGCTGTTTTTT.

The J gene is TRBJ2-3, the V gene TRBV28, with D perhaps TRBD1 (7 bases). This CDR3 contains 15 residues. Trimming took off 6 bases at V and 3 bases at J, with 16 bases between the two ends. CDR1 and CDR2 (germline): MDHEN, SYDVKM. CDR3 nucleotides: TGTGCCAGCAGCCACGGGGGACAGAGGACAGATACGCAGTATTTT. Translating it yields CASSHGGQRTDTQYF.

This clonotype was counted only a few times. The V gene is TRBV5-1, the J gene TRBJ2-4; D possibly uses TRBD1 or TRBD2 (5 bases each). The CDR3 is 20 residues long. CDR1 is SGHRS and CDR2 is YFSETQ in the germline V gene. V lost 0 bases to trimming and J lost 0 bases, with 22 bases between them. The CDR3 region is CASSLVGTDSPILAKNIQYF. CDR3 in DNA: TGCGCCAGCAGCTTGGTTGGGACCGACAGCCCAATACTAGCCAAAAACATTCAGTACTTC.

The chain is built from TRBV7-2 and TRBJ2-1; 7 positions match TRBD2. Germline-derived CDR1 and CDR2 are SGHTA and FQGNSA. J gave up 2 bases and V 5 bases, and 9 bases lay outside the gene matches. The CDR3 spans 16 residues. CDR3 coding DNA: TGTGCCAGCAGCGTTCCGGGACTAACAGCCTACAATGAGCAGTTCTTC. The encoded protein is CASSVPGLTAYNEQFF.

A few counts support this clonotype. CDR3 DNA sequence: TGTGCCAGCAGCCCACACACGGGCCCAACTAATGAAAAACTGTTTTTT. It translates to CASSPHTGPTNEKLFF. The J gene is TRBJ1-4, the V gene TRBV9, with unresolved D. This CDR3 has 16 amino acids. Germline V gene lookup returns CDR1 SGDLS and CDR2 YYNGEE. V was trimmed by 4 bases and J by 0 bases, leaving 13 bases between them.

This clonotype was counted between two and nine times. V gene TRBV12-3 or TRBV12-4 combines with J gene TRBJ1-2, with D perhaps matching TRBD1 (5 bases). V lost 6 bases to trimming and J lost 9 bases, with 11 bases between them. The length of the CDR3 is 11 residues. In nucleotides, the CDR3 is TGTGCCAGCAGCCTAGGGACGAGCTACACCTTC. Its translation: CASSLGTSYTF.

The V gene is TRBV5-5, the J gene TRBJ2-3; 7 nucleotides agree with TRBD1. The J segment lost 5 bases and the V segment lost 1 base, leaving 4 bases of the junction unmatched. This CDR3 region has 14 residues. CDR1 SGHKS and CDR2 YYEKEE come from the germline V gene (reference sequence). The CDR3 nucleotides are TGTGCCAGCAGCTTGACAGGGGTCGGAGATACGCAGTATTTT. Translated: CASSLTGVGDTQYF.

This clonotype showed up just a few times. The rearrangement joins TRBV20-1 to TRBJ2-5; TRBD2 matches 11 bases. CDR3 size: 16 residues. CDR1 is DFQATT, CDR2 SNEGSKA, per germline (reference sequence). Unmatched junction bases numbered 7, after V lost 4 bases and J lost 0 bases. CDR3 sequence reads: CSAMPTGLADQETQYF. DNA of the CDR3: TGCAGTGCTATGCCCACGGGACTAGCGGACCAAGAGACCCAGTACTTC.

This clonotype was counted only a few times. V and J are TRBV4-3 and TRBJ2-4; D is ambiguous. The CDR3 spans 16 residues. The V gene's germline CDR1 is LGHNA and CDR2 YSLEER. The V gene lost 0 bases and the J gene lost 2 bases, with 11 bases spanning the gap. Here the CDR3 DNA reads TGCGCCAGCAGCCAAGAAAGCGTACAGCCCAAAAACATTCAGTACTTC. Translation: CASSQESVQPKNIQYF.

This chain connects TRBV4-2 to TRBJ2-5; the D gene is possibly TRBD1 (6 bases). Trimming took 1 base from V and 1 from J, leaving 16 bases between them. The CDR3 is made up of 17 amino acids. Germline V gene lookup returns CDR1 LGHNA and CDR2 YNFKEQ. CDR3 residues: CASSQALQGAFQETQYF. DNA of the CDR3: TGTGCCAGCAGCCAAGCTCTACAGGGAGCATTCCAAGAGACCCAGTACTTC.

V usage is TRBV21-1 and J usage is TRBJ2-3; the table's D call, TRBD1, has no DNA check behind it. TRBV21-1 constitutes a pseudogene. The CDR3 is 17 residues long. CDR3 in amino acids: CASSILRDRAPTDTQYF. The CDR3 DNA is TGTGCCAGCAGCATACTCCGGGACAGGGCTCCCACAGATACGCAGTATTTT.

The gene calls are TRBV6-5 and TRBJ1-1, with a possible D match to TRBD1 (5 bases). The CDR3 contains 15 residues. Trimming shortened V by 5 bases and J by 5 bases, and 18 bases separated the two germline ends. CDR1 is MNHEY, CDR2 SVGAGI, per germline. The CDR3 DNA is TGTGCCAGCAGTACCCCCGGCACGGGGGGGACTGAAGCTTTCTTT. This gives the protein CASSTPGTGGTEAFF.

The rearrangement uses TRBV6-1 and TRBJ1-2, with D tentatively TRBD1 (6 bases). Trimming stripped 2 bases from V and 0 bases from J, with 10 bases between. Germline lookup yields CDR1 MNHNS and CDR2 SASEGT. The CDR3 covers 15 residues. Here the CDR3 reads CASSEPTGPNYGYTF. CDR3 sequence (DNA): TGTGCCAGCAGTGAACCGACAGGACCTAACTATGGCTACACCTTC.

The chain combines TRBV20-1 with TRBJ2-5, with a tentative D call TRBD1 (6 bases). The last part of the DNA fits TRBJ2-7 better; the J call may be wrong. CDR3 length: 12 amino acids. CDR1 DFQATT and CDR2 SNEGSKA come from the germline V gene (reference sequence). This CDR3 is CSPVGGTGEQYF. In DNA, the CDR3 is TGCAGCCCAGTAGGGGGTACGGGCGAGCAGTACTTC.

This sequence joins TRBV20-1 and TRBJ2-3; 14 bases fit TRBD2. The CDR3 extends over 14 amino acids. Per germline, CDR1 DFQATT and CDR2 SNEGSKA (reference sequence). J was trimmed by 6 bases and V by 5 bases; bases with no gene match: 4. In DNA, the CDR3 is TGCAGTGCTGGGACTAGCGGGAGTCGGGATACGCAGTATTTT. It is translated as CSAGTSGSRDTQYF.

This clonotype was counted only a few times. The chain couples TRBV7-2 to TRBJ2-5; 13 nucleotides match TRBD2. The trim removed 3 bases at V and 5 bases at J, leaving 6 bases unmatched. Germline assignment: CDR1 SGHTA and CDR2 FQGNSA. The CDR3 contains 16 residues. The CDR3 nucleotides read TGTGCCAGCAGCTTGGAAGGGACTAGCGGGACTGAGACCCAGTACTTC. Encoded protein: CASSLEGTSGTETQYF.

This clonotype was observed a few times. CDR3 sequence reads: CSATRGGDTEKLFF. CDR3 in DNA: TGCAGTGCTACCCGAGGCGGGGACACTGAAAAACTGTTTTTT. The chain couples TRBV20-1 to TRBJ1-4; maybe TRBD1 (6 bases). V dropped 4 bases and J dropped 7 bases, with 16 bases sitting between them. CDR1 DFQATT and CDR2 SNEGSKA come from the germline V gene (reference sequence). The CDR3 sequence is 14 residues long.

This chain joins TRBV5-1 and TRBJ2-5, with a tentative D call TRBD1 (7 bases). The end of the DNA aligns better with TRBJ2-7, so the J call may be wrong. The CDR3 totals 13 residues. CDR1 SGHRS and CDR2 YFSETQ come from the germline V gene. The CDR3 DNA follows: TGCGCCAGCAGCGCGGGACAGTTCGACGAGCAGTACTTC. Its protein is CASSAGQFDEQYF.

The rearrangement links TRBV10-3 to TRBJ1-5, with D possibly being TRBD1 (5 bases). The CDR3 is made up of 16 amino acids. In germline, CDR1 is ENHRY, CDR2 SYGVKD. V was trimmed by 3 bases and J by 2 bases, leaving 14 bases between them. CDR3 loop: CAISESGLGGNQPQHF. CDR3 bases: TGTGCCATCAGTGAATCCGGACTGGGGGGCAATCAGCCCCAGCATTTT.

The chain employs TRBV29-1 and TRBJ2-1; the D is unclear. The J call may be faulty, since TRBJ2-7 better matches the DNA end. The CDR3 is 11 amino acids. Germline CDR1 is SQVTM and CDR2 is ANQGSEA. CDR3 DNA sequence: TGCAGCGTTGAAAGGTTAGGCGAGCAGTACTTC. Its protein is CSVERLGEQYF.

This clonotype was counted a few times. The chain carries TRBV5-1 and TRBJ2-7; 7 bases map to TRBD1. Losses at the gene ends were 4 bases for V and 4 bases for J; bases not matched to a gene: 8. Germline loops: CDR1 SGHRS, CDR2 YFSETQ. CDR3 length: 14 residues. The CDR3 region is CASSPLTGQYEQYF. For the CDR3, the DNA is TGCGCCAGCAGCCCTTTGACAGGGCAGTACGAGCAGTACTTC.

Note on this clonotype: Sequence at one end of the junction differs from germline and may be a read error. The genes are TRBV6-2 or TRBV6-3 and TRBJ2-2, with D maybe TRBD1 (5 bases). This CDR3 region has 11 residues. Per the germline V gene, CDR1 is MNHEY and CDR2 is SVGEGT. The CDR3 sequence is CASSRDGELFF. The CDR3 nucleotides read TGCGCCAGCAGCAGGGACGGGGAGCTGTTTTTT.

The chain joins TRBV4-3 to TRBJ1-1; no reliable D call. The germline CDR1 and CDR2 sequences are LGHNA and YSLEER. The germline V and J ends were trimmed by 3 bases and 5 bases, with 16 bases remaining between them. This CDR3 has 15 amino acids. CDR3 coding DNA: TGCGCCAGCAGCCAGATTACGACGCGTCGGACTGAAGCTTTCTTT. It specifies CASSQITTRRTEAFF.